Below, one TCR beta chain is given with its context. Its antigen is not known. The sample comes from a study of blood T cells in healthy people across ages. Findings of the study overall: Conclusively comparing naive with antigen-experienced cells was impossible with unsorted PBMCs. Getting older went along with TCR beta diversity per million T cells dropping roughly linearly.

For the second PCR, which ran for about 6 to 12 cycles, a sample-barcoded 5' primer and a J-beta primer mix were used. Every cDNA molecule carried a tag from a template-switch adaptor bearing 12 random nucleotides. One entry per CDR3 protein results from TCRdb running MiXCR on the 5' RACE reads. This sample yields 800,000 to 950,000 distinct CDR3 sequences, of which 40% to 60% are seen a single time; 13% belongs to the top ten. Germline CDR1 reads LGHNA; CDR2 reads YNFKEQ. CDR3 size: 14 residues. Trimming at V came to 1 base and at J to 4 bases, leaving 4 bases not matched to a gene. J is TRBJ2-7 and V is TRBV4-2; 7 bases are shared with TRBD1. The sequence was collected from a man in his thirties or forties in good health. Sequencing was done on a sample of blood. CDR3 in amino acids: CASSQVGTEYEQYF. Written as DNA, the CDR3 is TGTGCCAGCAGCCAAGTGGGGACAGAATACGAGCAGTACTTC.